Listed below are T cell receptor beta chains from one sample, sequenced in a study of cytomegalovirus exposure and HLA in healthy donors. The data were produced by immunoSEQ multiplex PCR, yet TCRdb's version contains in-frame clones alone and is incomplete. The sample holds 50,000 to 70,000 clones; almost 80% are singletons and the top ten take about 3%. Sequencing was carried out using PBMCs. The receptors were gathered from a girl under 18 in good health and CMV-seropositive. The conserved cysteine and the conserved F or W are not part of the CDR3 here. The D gene is left open where the match is weak. Clone size is stated in some rows and not others, as once, few, many or a class when expanded.

j_call clone_size v_call d_call cdr3_aa
TRBJ1-6 NA TRBV6-5 NA ASSYKTGHVYSPLH
TRBJ2-7 NA TRBV7-2 NA ASSLSLWATYEQY
TRBJ1-1 NA TRBV30 NA AWQESMNTEAF
TRBJ1-2 NA TRBV6-5 NA ASSPLWTDYGYT
TRBJ2-2 NA TRBV28 NA ASSLVSAELNTGELF
TRBJ2-7 NA TRBV4-1 TRBD1 ASSQGGGTGWEEQY
TRBJ2-1 NA TRBV29-1 TRBD2 SVAALAGVSNEQF
TRBJ1-6 NA TRBV5-1 NA ASRGGGWSPLH
TRBJ2-2 NA TRBV6-5 NA ASSSLGTGELF
TRBJ1-2 NA TRBV4-1 TRBD1 ASSQVGTGRGGYT
TRBJ2-3 NA TRBV7-7 NA ASSLGSSTDTQY
TRBJ2-5 NA TRBV27 TRBD1 ASSLDRGRETQY
TRBJ2-2 NA TRBV5-1 TRBD1 ASSLIAGTANTGELF
NA NA TRBV4-1 TRBD1 ASSQAPRGKNPYEQY
TRBJ2-7 NA TRBV2 TRBD2 ASSGLAGYEQY
TRBJ2-2 once TRBV10-2 NA ASGPGDTGELF
TRBJ1-1 NA TRBV18 NA ASSPEQGTEAF
TRBJ1-1 NA TRBV5-6 TRBD1 ASSQAKGAKAF
TRBJ1-5 few TRBV28 TRBD1 ASSTNQGTDQPQH
TRBJ1-2 NA TRBV2 NA ASSPRRGDFNYGYT
TRBJ1-1 few TRBV7-2 NA ASSPHSNTEAF
TRBJ2-3 NA TRBV18 NA ASSSGTSTDTQY